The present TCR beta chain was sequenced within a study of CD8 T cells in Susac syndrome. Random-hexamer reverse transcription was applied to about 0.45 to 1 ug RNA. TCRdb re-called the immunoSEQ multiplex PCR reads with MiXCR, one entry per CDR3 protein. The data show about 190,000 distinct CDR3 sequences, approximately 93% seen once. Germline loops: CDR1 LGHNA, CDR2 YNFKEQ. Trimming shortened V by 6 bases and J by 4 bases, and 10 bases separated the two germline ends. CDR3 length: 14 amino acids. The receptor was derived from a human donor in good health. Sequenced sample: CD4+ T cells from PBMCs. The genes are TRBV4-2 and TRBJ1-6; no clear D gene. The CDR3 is CASSEAIYNSPLHF. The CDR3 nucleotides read TGTGCCAGCAGTGAAGCCATTTATAATTCACCCCTCCACTTT.